This T cell receptor (beta chain) derives from a study of T-cell reconstitution after alpha-beta-depleted transplantation in children. V shed 3 bases and J shed 0 bases, with 8 bases lying between them. Germline CDR1 and CDR2: LGHNA and YSLEER. The CDR3 loop spans 15 amino acids. A TCRbeta library incorporating unique molecular identifiers was prepared. TCRdb re-called the PCR reads through MiXCR, storing one row per CDR3 protein. The sample consists of a few hundred thousand distinct CDR3 sequences, 9% to 10% of them appearing once. At least ten counts were recorded for this clonotype. J is TRBJ1-4 and V is TRBV4-3; D ambiguous. The specimen comprised PBMCs from the stem cell graft donor, sampled from the stem cell graft. This TCR derives from a human donor who donated a stem cell graft to a child with SCID. DNA of the CDR3: TGCGCCAGCAGCCACCCGGGCGCAACTAATGAAAAACTGTTTTTT. Encoded protein: CASSHPGATNEKLFF.